Sequencing of this T cell receptor beta chain was carried out in a study of OX40 agonist ivuxolimab in advanced cancers. Overall study context: Every 2 weeks, patients received ivuxolimab intravenously, dosed at 0.01 to 10 mg/kg.

V shed 5 bases, J shed 6 bases, and the junction held 9 bases outside the gene matches. The CDR3 consists of 15 residues. Germline V gives CDR1 MNHNY, CDR2 SVGAGI (reference sequence). Comment on this clone: Antigen unknown.

Study-wide points: Also present in some nonresponders was a low level of normalized T-cell clonal expansion. CD4+ and CD8+ T cells in blood underwent clonal expansion by week 6 at 0.1 to 3.0 mg/kg.

Profiling relied on immunoSEQ multiplex PCR, and the TCRdb table lists in-frame clones only, not all of them. The sample has roughly 45,000 clones; 88% are singletons. Sample: CD4+ or CD8+ T cells sorted from blood, taken in a trial of the OX40 agonist ivuxolimab. This TCR was recovered from an adult with an advanced solid tumor such as melanoma, head and neck, liver or kidney cancer. This chain uses TRBV6-6 with TRBJ1-2; 10 bases agree with TRBD1. The CDR3 here is CASSTSVTGGNGYTF. In DNA, the CDR3 is TGTGCCAGCAGTACCTCCGTGACAGGGGGCAATGGCTACACCTTC.